This T cell receptor beta chain was recorded in a study of early T cells in non-severe SARS-CoV-2 infection. This clonotype has only a few counts. TCRdb passed the 5' RACE reads through MiXCR, listing each CDR3 protein once. The sample shows around 27,000 distinct CDR3 sequences, roughly a tenth of them seen only once. Germline CDR1 reads SGHAT; CDR2 reads FQNNGV. This CDR3 comprises 16 residues. Trimming took off 4 bases at V and 1 base at J, with 11 bases between the two ends. This clonotype originated in an adult who was a healthcare worker with PCR-confirmed SARS-CoV-2 infection or an uninfected control (not recorded which). Sequencing was performed on whole blood. This chain connects TRBV11-2 to TRBJ1-6, with D maybe TRBD1 (6 bases). The CDR3 bases are TGTGCCAGCAGCTCGTTAACAGGGTCCTATAATTCACCCCTCCACTTT. Translated, it gives CASSSLTGSYNSPLHF.